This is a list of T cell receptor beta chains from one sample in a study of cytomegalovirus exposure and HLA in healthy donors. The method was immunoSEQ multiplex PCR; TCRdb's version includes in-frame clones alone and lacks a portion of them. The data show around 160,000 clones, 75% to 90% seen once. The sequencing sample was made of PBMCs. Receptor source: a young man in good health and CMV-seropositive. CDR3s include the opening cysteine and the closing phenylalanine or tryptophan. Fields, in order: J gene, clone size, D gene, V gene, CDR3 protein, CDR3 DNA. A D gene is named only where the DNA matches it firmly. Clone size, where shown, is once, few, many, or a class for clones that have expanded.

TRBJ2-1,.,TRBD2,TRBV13,CASSPRAPGLAGGISYNEQFF,TGTGCCAGCAGCCCCAGGGCCCCGGGACTAGCGGGGGGAATCTCCTACAATGAGCAGTTCTTC
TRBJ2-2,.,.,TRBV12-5,CASGLDGRATGELFF,TGTGCTAGTGGTTTGGACGGCAGGGCCACCGGGGAGCTGTTTTTT
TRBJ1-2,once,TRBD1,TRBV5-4,CASSFGSSQGARGYTF,TGTGCCAGCAGCTTTGGGTCGAGTCAGGGGGCGCGGGGCTACACCTTC
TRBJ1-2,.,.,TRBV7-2,CASSFGTGVNGYTF,TGTGCCAGCAGCTTCGGGACGGGGGTGAACGGCTACACCTTC
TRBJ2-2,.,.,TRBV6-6,CASSYGSSNTGELFF,TGTGCCAGCAGTTACGGGTCTAGCAACACCGGGGAGCTGTTTTTT
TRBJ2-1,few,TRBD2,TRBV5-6,CASSSGGPNYNEQFF,TGTGCCAGCAGCAGCGGGGGACCTAACTACAATGAGCAGTTCTTC
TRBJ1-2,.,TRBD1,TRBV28,CASSRITGAFYGYTF,TGTGCCAGCAGTCGGATAACAGGGGCATTCTATGGCTACACCTTC
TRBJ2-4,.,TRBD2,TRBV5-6,CASSFRFGTSGENIQYF,TGTGCCAGCAGCTTTAGGTTCGGGACTAGCGGGGAAAACATTCAGTACTTC
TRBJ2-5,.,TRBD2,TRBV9,CASSVGPGGRETQYF,TGTGCCAGCAGCGTAGGCCCGGGGGGGCGAGAGACCCAGTACTTC
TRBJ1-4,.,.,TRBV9,CASSSARTGRANEKLFF,TGTGCCAGCAGCTCAGCTCGCACAGGGCGGGCTAATGAAAAACTGTTTTTT
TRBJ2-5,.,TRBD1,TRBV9,CASSVEGGTGGETQYF,TGTGCCAGCAGCGTAGAAGGGGGGACAGGGGGGGAGACCCAGTACTTC
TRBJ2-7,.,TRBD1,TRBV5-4,CASSTGQGLREQYF,TGTGCCAGCAGCACAGGACAGGGGCTGAGGGAGCAGTACTTC
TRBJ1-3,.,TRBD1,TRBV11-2,CASSPLQGKLLSGNTIYF,TGTGCCAGCAGCCCGCTACAGGGGAAGTTACTCTCTGGAAACACCATATATTTT
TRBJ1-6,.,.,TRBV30,CAWSDSSPLHF,TGTGCCTGGAGTGATAGCTCACCCCTCCACTTT
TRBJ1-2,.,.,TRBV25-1,CASSDLGGAYYGYTF,TGTGCCAGCAGTGATTTGGGGGGGGCATACTATGGCTACACCTTC
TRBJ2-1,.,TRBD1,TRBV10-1,CASSESLDPRDRNYNEQFF,TGCGCCAGCAGTGAGTCGCTCGACCCGCGGGACAGGAACTACAATGAGCAGTTCTTC
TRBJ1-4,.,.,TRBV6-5,CASSRDKLKLFF,TGTGCCAGCAGTAGAGACAAGCTAAAACTGTTTTTT
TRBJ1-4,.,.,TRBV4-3,CASSQVEGAEKLFF,TGCGCCAGCAGCCAAGTTGAGGGAGCTGAAAAACTGTTTTTT
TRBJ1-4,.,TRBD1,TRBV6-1,CASSEAEGTAEKLFF,TGTGCCAGCAGTGAAGCGGAAGGGACAGCCGAAAAACTGTTTTTT
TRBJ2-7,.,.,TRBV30,CAWGGTGISAYSYEQYF,TGTGCCTGGGGAGGCACGGGGATTAGCGCATACTCCTACGAGCAGTACTTC
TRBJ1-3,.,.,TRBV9,CASSVAAAGHTIYF,TGTGCCAGCAGCGTAGCGGCGGCAGGGCACACCATATATTTT
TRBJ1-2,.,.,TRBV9,CASRSGGAEVNYGYTF,TGTGCCAGCAGGTCGGGAGGGGCAGAGGTTAACTATGGCTACACCTTC
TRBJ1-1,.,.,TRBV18,CASSPGTGDTEAFF,TGTGCCAGCTCCCCCGGGACGGGGGACACTGAAGCTTTCTTT
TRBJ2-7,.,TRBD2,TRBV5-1,CASSSGLAGGRYEQYF,TGCGCCAGCAGCTCTGGACTAGCGGGGGGCCGATACGAGCAGTACTTC
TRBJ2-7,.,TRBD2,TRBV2,CASSPTGGGIHEQYF,TGTGCCAGCAGCCCCACGGGCGGGGGGATCCACGAGCAGTACTTC
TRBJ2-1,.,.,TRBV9,CASSVDSGSSYNEQFF,TGTGCCAGCAGCGTAGACTCAGGAAGCTCCTACAATGAGCAGTTCTTC
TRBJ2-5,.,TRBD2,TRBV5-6,CASSPGLAGQETQYF,TGTGCCAGCAGCCCCGGACTAGCGGGCCAAGAGACCCAGTACTTC
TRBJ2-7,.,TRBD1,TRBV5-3,CARSFLGQGSSYEQYF,TGTGCCAGAAGCTTCCTAGGACAGGGGAGCTCCTACGAGCAGTACTTC
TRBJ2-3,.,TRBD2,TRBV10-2,CASSTSGGRNTQYF,TGCGCCAGCAGTACTAGCGGGGGGAGGAATACGCAGTATTTT
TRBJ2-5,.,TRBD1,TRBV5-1,CASSPGTGYGETQYF,TGCGCCAGCAGCCCTGGGACAGGGTATGGAGAGACCCAGTACTTC
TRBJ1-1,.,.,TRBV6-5,CASTGQINTEAFF,TGTGCCAGCACAGGACAGATAAACACTGAAGCTTTCTTT
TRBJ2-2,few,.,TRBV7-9,CASSLAGRNTGELFF,TGTGCCAGCAGCTTGGCTGGGCGGAACACCGGGGAGCTGTTTTTT
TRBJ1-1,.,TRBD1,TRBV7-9,CASSPTGVTEKEAFF,TGTGCCAGCAGTCCTACAGGGGTAACAGAGAAGGAAGCTTTCTTT
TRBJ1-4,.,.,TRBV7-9,CASSSTELGTNEKLFF,TGTGCCAGCAGCTCCACGGAGCTGGGTACTAATGAAAAACTGTTTTTT
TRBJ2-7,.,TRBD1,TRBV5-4,CASSSPRQGVSDEQYF,TGTGCCAGCAGCTCTCCTCGACAGGGGGTCTCGGACGAGCAGTACTTC
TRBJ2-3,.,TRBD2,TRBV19,CASSIGRASGGNTDTQYF,TGTGCCAGTAGTATTGGTCGTGCCAGCGGGGGGAACACAGATACGCAGTATTTT
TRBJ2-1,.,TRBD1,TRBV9,CASSVVGTGVDEQFF,TGTGCCAGCAGCGTAGTAGGGACAGGGGTCGATGAGCAGTTCTTC
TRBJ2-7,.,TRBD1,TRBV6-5,CASRKTGGLYEQYF,TGTGCCAGCAGGAAAACAGGGGGCCTCTACGAGCAGTACTTC
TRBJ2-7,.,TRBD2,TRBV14,CASSQRPAGAREQYF,TGTGCCAGCAGCCAGCGGCCAGCGGGGGCGCGGGAGCAGTACTTC
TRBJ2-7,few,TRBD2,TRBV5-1,CASSLRGTSIDEQYF,TGCGCCAGCAGCCTGCGGGGGACTAGCATCGACGAGCAGTACTTC
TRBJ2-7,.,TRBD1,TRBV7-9,CASSLGDSPYEQYF,TGTGCCAGCAGCTTGGGGGACAGCCCCTACGAGCAGTACTTC
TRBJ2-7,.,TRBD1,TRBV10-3,CAATGTDYYEQYF,TGTGCCGCGACCGGGACAGATTACTACGAGCAGTACTTC
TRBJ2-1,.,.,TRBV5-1,CASSLGGGAYNEQFF,TGCGCCAGCAGCTTGGGAGGGGGGGCATACAATGAGCAGTTCTTC
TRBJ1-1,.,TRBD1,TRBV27,CASSLSGTGRHTEAFF,TGTGCCAGCAGTTTATCGGGGACAGGGAGACACACTGAAGCTTTCTTT
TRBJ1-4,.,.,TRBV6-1,CASSEAPGVTNEKLFF,TGTGCCAGCAGTGAAGCGCCCGGGGTCACTAATGAAAAACTGTTTTTT
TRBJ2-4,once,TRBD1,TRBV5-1,CASSLAPQGSPIQYF,TGCGCCAGCAGCTTGGCCCCACAGGGGTCTCCCATTCAGTACTTC
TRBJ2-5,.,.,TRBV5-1,CASSWPDRQETQYF,TGCGCCAGCAGCTGGCCCGACAGGCAAGAGACCCAGTACTTC
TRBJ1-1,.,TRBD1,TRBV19,CASRDRGNTEAFF,TGTGCCAGTAGGGACAGGGGGAACACTGAAGCTTTCTTT
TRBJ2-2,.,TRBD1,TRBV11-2,CASSLGRGGQLTGELFF,TGTGCCAGCAGCCTAGGACGAGGGGGACAGTTAACCGGGGAGCTGTTTTTT
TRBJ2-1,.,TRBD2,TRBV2,CASSAGLAGDNEQFF,TGTGCCAGCAGCGCCGGACTAGCGGGGGACAATGAGCAGTTCTTC